The 30 T cell receptor beta chains in this list originate from one sample, sequenced in a study of neoadjuvant anti-PD-1 for oral cavity cancer. Assay used: immunoSEQ multiplex PCR; TCRdb lists only in-frame clones, some missing. This sample has approximately 15,000 clones; roughly 70% occur once, and the top ten carry just over 2.5%. This specimen consisted of PBMCs, obtained before nivolumab (anti-PD-1) treatment. The receptors here all came from a person between 40 and 85 years old with oral cavity squamous cell carcinoma.

CDR3 nucleotide sequence: TGCAGCGTTGGACAGGGGGCGGATGGCTACACCTTC. The encoded protein is CSVGQGADGYTF. The chain combines TRBV29-1 with TRBJ1-2; 10 bases match TRBD1. There are 12 residues in the CDR3. J lost 6 bases, V lost 4 bases, and 2 bases had no gene match. Germline V gives CDR1 SQVTM, CDR2 ANQGSEA.

The chain combines TRBV6-5 with TRBJ2-5; perhaps TRBD2 as D (5 bases). V was clipped by 6 bases and J by 7 bases, with 15 bases between them. Germline V gene data show CDR1 as MNHEY and CDR2 as SVGAGI. The CDR3 has 13 amino acids. This chain's CDR3 is CASSPPEEGTQYF. The CDR3 coding sequence is TGTGCCAGCAGCCCACCGGAGGAAGGGACCCAGTACTTC.

The chain combines TRBV6-6 with TRBJ2-1; 12 nucleotides match TRBD2. Looked up from germline, CDR1 is MNHNY and CDR2 is SVGAGI (reference sequence). The V and J ends lost 0 bases and 7 bases, in that order; junction bases with no gene match: 1. This CDR3 contains 15 residues. The CDR3 reads CASSYSTSGSNEQFF. CDR3 coding DNA: TGTGCCAGCAGTTACTCGACTAGCGGGAGTAATGAGCAGTTCTTC.

This chain links TRBV5-1 with TRBJ1-1; D may be TRBD1 (6 bases). The V end was cut by 0 bases, the J end by 1 base, with 13 bases between. Looked up from germline, CDR1 is SGHRS and CDR2 is YFSETQ. CDR3 length: 16 amino acids. The CDR3 region has the DNA TGCGCCAGCAGCTTGGAAGGGGGAGGTTGGAACACTGAAGCTTTCTTT. Protein: CASSLEGGGWNTEAFF.

The chain uses TRBV2 and TRBJ2-5, with D possibly being TRBD1 (5 bases). Germline CDR1 SNHLY, CDR2 FYNNEI. V was pared by 6 bases and J by 3 bases, with 14 bases between. The CDR3 is made up of 14 amino acids. The CDR3 DNA follows: TGTGCCAGCAGCCTTATAGGGGTCGAAGAGACCCAGTACTTC. This translates into CASSLIGVEETQYF.

The chain couples TRBV6-5 to TRBJ2-7; D not resolved. Per the germline V gene, CDR1 is MNHEY and CDR2 is SVGAGI. V lost 0 bases to trimming and J lost 0 bases, with 6 bases between them. This CDR3 spans 14 amino acids. As DNA, the CDR3 is TGTGCCAGCAGTTACTCGACCACCTCCTACGAGCAGTACTTC. Protein product: CASSYSTTSYEQYF.

The chain uses TRBV20-1 and TRBJ2-7, with D hard to call. From germline, CDR1 is DFQATT and CDR2 SNEGSKA (reference sequence). This CDR3 is 11 amino acids long. V lost 3 bases to trimming and J lost 4 bases, with 7 bases between them. Here the CDR3 DNA reads TGCAGTGCTAGGCAGACATACGAGCAGTACTTC. This sequence encodes CSARQTYEQYF.

The rearrangement uses TRBV11-3 and TRBJ2-1, with D unresolved. Germline CDR1 and CDR2: SGHNT and YENEEA. V was trimmed by 1 base and J by 1 base, leaving 2 bases between them. The CDR3 sequence is 13 residues long. The CDR3 is CASSLGSYNEQFF. The CDR3 DNA is TGTGCCAGCAGCTTAGGATCCTACAATGAGCAGTTCTTC.

The chain has TRBV9 and TRBJ1-1; unclear D gene. Germline CDR1 reads SGDLS; CDR2 reads YYNGEE. The CDR3 has 13 residues. The germline V and J ends were trimmed by 2 bases and 0 bases, with 5 bases remaining between them. The DNA of the CDR3 is TGTGCCAGCAGCGTGGACTTGAACACTGAAGCTTTCTTT. This gives the protein CASSVDLNTEAFF.

The CDR3 here is CASSFGTGAVYNEQFF. The CDR3 DNA reads TGTGCCAGCAGCTTTGGTACGGGAGCGGTCTACAATGAGCAGTTCTTC. The J gene is TRBJ2-1, the V gene TRBV5-4, with D perhaps matching TRBD2 (6 bases). Trimming removed 2 bases at V and 3 bases at J, with 15 bases between. Germline V CDR1 and CDR2: SGHNT, YYREEE (reference sequence). CDR3 length equals 16 residues.

This clone was counted only a few times. The chain carries TRBV28 and TRBJ2-2; maybe TRBD1 (6 bases). This CDR3 spans 15 amino acids. Germline CDR1 is MDHEN and CDR2 is SYDVKM. Trimming cost V 6 bases and J 3 bases, with 14 bases left between them. The CDR3 DNA reads as TGTGCCAGCAGAGGGCAGGGGCCTCACACCGGGGAGCTGTTTTTT. It codes for CASRGQGPHTGELFF.

V usage is TRBV19 and J usage is TRBJ1-5; D is undetermined. Germline CDR1 LNHDA, CDR2 SQIVND (reference sequence). The V end lost 8 bases, the J end lost 0 bases, and 11 bases lay between the germline ends. This CDR3 contains 14 residues. CDR3 protein: CASRAGYSNQPQHF. As DNA, the CDR3 is TGTGCCAGTCGAGCCGGATATAGCAATCAGCCCCAGCATTTT.

The chain recombines TRBV16 with TRBJ2-5; 7 bases line up with TRBD1. Trimming at V came to 6 bases and at J to 2 bases, leaving 3 bases not matched to a gene. Germline lookup yields CDR1 KGHSY and CDR2 FQNENV. The CDR3 totals 13 residues. CDR3 nucleotide sequence: TGTGCCAGCAGACCGGGACAGCAAGAGACCCAGTACTTC. This encodes CASRPGQQETQYF.

The chain joins TRBV11-2 to TRBJ2-1; 7 bases agree with TRBD2. Germline CDR1 and CDR2: SGHAT and FQNNGV. V lost 3 bases, J lost 0 bases, and 2 bases stayed unmatched. The CDR3 runs 15 residues. The CDR3 DNA follows: TGTGCCAGCAGCTTTGCGGGGGTCTCCTACAATGAGCAGTTCTTC. Translating it yields CASSFAGVSYNEQFF.

Only a few counts were recorded for this clone. The chain has TRBV10-3 and TRBJ2-2, with unresolved D. CDR1 and CDR2 (germline): ENHRY, SYGVKD. The CDR3 is made up of 13 amino acids. V lost 5 bases to trimming and J lost 2 bases, with 6 bases between them. CDR3 sequence (DNA): TGTGCCATCAGTTTAGCAAACACCGGGGAGCTGTTTTTT. This codes for CAISLANTGELFF.

Only a few counts were recorded for this clone. J is TRBJ2-2 and V is TRBV27; 10 bases align to TRBD2. After removal of 6 bases from V and 4 bases from J, the junction contained 2 bases not matched to a gene. The CDR3 spans 14 residues. The germline V gene has CDR1 MNHEY and CDR2 SMNVEV (reference sequence). The CDR3 region has the DNA TGTGCCAGCAGACTAGCGGGAAGCACCGGGGAGCTGTTTTTT. This gives the protein CASRLAGSTGELFF.

The chain uses TRBV30 and TRBJ2-2, with no clear D. V gave up 3 bases and J gave up 0 bases, with 8 bases separating them. This CDR3 spans 14 amino acids. Germline values: CDR1 GTSNPN, CDR2 SVGIG (reference sequence). In DNA form, the CDR3 reads TGTGCCTGGAGGCCAGCCCCGAACACCGGGGAGCTGTTTTTT. This encodes CAWRPAPNTGELFF. The complete variable domain, with remaining parts taken from reference TRBV30 and TRBJ2-2, reads SQTIHQWPATLVQPVGSPLSLECTVEGTSNPNLYWYRQAAGRGLQLLFYSVGIGQISSEVPQNLSASRPQDRQFILSSKKLLLSDSGFYLCAWRPAPNTGELFFGEGSRLTVL.

This clone was detected a few times. V and J are TRBV2 and TRBJ1-4; 7 positions agree with TRBD1. V was pared by 3 bases and J by 8 bases, with 3 bases of the junction left unmatched. CDR1 is SNHLY and CDR2 is FYNNEI in the germline V gene. The CDR3 is 13 residues long. CDR3 nucleotides: TGTGCCAGCAGTGAGACAGGGTGGGAAAAACTGTTTTTT. It codes for CASSETGWEKLFF.

The gene calls are TRBV27 and TRBJ2-2; D is ambiguous. V was trimmed by 4 bases and J by 1 base, leaving 4 bases between them. Per germline, CDR1 MNHEY and CDR2 SMNVEV (reference sequence). This CDR3 is built from 13 residues. CDR3 sequence: CASSSQNTGELFF. The CDR3 DNA sequence: TGTGCCAGCAGTTCACAGAACACCGGGGAGCTGTTTTTT.

In this sample, this clone turned up a few times. The chain has TRBV7-9 and TRBJ1-2; TRBD1 is a possible D gene (5 bases). Trimming took off 4 bases at V and 10 bases at J, with 19 bases between the two ends. The CDR3 is made up of 14 amino acids. Germline V gene data show CDR1 as SEHNR and CDR2 as FQNEAQ (reference sequence). CDR3 sequence: CASSSAGTGVVYTF. CDR3 in DNA: TGTGCCAGCAGCTCCGCAGGGACCGGCGTAGTCTACACCTTC.

Judged by abundance, this clone is medium-sized. The chain has TRBV28 and TRBJ2-3; 7 positions agree with TRBD2. The CDR3 is made up of 14 amino acids. V was pared by 5 bases and J by 2 bases, with 4 bases of the junction left unmatched. CDR1 is MDHEN, CDR2 SYDVKM, per germline. In DNA, the CDR3 is TGTGCCAGCAGTCCCCAGCGGGACACAGATACGCAGTATTTT. It encodes CASSPQRDTDTQYF.

This chain connects TRBV6-1 to TRBJ1-4, with 11 positions matching TRBD1. Germline V lookup: CDR1 MNHNS, CDR2 SASEGT. V shed 8 bases and J 13 bases; nucleotides not matched to a gene: 15. The CDR3 totals 15 residues. CDR3 residues: CASSATGTGGVGLFF. Written as DNA, the CDR3 is TGTGCCAGCTCTGCGACCGGGACAGGGGGAGTCGGACTGTTTTTT.

V usage is TRBV6-1 and J usage is TRBJ1-5; D unresolved. The CDR3 is 13 amino acids. The germline V gene has CDR1 MNHNS and CDR2 SASEGT. V was trimmed by 4 bases and J by 3 bases, leaving 7 bases between them. The CDR3 sequence: CASSGEPNQPQHF. CDR3 sequence (DNA): TGTGCCAGCAGTGGAGAGCCCAATCAGCCCCAGCATTTT.

The chain recombines TRBV5-6 with TRBJ2-2; the match to TRBD2 covers 10 bases. The CDR3 loop spans 16 amino acids. The ends lost 4 bases at V and 3 bases at J; junction bases unmatched: 6. Germline CDR1 is SGHDT and CDR2 is YYEEEE. Written as DNA, the CDR3 is TGTGCCAGCAGCAACCGGGGACTAGCGTACACCGGGGAGCTGTTTTTT. Translating it yields CASSNRGLAYTGELFF.

The chain links TRBV27 to TRBJ2-7; 10 bases map to TRBD2. From germline, CDR1 is MNHEY and CDR2 SMNVEV (reference sequence). The CDR3 runs 14 residues. The ends lost 7 bases at V and 0 bases at J; junction bases unmatched: 3. In DNA form, the CDR3 reads TGTGCCAGCACTTCTAGCGGGAGCTCCTACGAGCAGTACTTC. This translates into CASTSSGSSYEQYF.

The J gene is TRBJ1-3, the V gene TRBV6-5; the D gene is possibly TRBD1 (5 bases). This CDR3 has 16 amino acids. V dropped 2 bases and J dropped 0 bases, with 11 bases sitting between them. CDR1 is MNHEY, CDR2 SVGAGI, per germline. The CDR3 nucleotides read TGTGCCAGCAGTTACGCAGGACAAAACTCTGGAAACACCATATATTTT. Encoded protein: CASSYAGQNSGNTIYF.

The chain recombines TRBV5-4 with TRBJ2-3; D is unresolved. Deletions cut 4 bases from V and 3 bases from J, with 21 bases between. The CDR3 is 17 residues long. Germline CDR1 and CDR2: SGHNT and YYREEE (reference sequence). The CDR3 reads CASSPTPLGERTDTQYF. DNA of the CDR3: TGTGCCAGCAGCCCTACCCCCCTTGGGGAAAGAACAGATACGCAGTATTTT.

V is TRBV30 and J is TRBJ2-2; 7 bases align to TRBD2. This CDR3 has 13 amino acids. Germline V gene lookup returns CDR1 GTSNPN and CDR2 SVGIG (reference sequence). V dropped 2 bases and J dropped 5; count of bases not matched to a gene: 2. DNA of the CDR3: TGTGCCTGGAGTACCGGGAGGACCGGGGAGCTGTTTTTT. Its protein product is CAWSTGRTGELFF.

V usage is TRBV20-1 and J usage is TRBJ2-5; 7 bases align to TRBD2. Germline loops: CDR1 DFQATT, CDR2 SNEGSKA (reference sequence). The CDR3 consists of 11 residues. V lost 6 bases to trimming and J lost 2 bases; unmatched junction nucleotides: 0. The CDR3 nucleotides read TGCAGTGCAGCGGGACAAGAGACCCAGTACTTC. Its protein is CSAAGQETQYF.

This clone was seen only a few times. The chain employs TRBV5-1 and TRBJ2-7; D ambiguous. The CDR3 contains 13 residues. Germline-derived CDR1 and CDR2 are SGHRS and YFSETQ. Trimming shortened V by 4 bases and J by 3 bases, and 11 bases separated the two germline ends. The DNA of the CDR3 is TGCGCCAGCAGCCTGGACCTTCTCTACGAGCAGTACTTC. Residues: CASSLDLLYEQYF.